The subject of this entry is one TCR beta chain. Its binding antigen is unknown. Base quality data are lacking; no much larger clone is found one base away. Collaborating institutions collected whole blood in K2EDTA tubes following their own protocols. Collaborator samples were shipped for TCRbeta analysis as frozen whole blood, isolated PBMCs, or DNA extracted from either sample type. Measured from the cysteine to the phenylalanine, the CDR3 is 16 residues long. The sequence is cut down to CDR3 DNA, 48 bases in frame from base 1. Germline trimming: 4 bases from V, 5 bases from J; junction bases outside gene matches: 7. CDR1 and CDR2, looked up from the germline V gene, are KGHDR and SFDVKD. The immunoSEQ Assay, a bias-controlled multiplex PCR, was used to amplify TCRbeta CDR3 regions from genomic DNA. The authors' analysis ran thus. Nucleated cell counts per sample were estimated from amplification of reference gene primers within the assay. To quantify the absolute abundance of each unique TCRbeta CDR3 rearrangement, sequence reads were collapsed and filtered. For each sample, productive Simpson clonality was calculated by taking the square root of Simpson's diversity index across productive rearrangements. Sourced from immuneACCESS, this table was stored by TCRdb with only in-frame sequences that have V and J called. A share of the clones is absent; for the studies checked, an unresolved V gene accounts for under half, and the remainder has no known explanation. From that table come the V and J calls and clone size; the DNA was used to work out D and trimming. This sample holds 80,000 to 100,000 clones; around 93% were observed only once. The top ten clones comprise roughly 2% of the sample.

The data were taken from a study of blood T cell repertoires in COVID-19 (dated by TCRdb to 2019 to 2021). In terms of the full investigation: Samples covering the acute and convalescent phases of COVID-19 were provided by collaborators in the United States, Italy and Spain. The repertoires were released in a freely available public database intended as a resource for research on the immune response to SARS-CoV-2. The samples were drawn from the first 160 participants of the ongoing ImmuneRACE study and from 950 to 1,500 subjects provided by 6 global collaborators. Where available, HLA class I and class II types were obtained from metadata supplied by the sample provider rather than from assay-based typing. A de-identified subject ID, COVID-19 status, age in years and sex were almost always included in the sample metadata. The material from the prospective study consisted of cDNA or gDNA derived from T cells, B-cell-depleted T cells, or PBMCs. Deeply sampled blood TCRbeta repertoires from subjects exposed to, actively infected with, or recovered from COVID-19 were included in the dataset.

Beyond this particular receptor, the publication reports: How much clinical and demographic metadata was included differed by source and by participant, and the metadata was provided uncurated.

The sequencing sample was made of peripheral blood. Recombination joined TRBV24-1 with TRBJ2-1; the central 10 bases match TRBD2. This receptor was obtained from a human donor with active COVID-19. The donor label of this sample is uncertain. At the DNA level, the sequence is TGTGCCACCAGTGACCCCACTAGCGGGGAGGACAATGAGCAGTTCTTC. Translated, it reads CATSDPTSGEDNEQFF.